This T cell receptor (beta chain) was recovered during a study of OX40 agonist ivuxolimab in advanced cancers. Turning to the study itself: Patients received the agonistic anti-OX40 (CD134) antibody ivuxolimab. Intravenous ivuxolimab at 0.01 to 10 mg/kg was given to patients every 2 weeks. Past anti-PD-1, anti-PD-L1 or anti-CTLA-4 therapy was accepted, and 30% to 50% had received some.

This CDR3 comprises 14 residues. V dropped 5 bases and J dropped 3 bases, with 13 bases sitting between them. Germline assignment: CDR1 SGHVS and CDR2 FQNEAQ. If patients had autoimmune disease history or systemic immunosuppression, they were excluded. Assay used: immunoSEQ multiplex PCR; TCRdb lists only in-frame clones, some missing. Seen here are fewer than 100,000 clones, about 83% observed once, and the top ten hold about 0.76%. This clonotype was sampled from an adult with an advanced solid tumor such as melanoma, head and neck, liver or kidney cancer. The rearrangement links TRBV7-8 to TRBJ1-2; D gene uncertain. The sequenced sample was CD4+ or CD8+ T cells sorted from blood, obtained in a trial of the OX40 agonist ivuxolimab. The CDR3: CASSRAPEDYGYTF. The CDR3 bases are TGTGCCAGCAGCCGGGCCCCGGAGGACTATGGCTACACCTTC.